Listed below are T cell receptor beta chains from one sample, sequenced in a study of CD8+CD57+ T cells in acquired aplastic anemia. TCRdb itself ran the reads through MiXCR, one entry per CDR3 protein. In the table there are about 40,000 distinct CDR3 sequences, over 55% of which are singletons. The sample comprised sorted CD4+, CD8+, or CD8+CD57+ T cells (not recorded which) from PBMCs. These TCRs come from a human donor with aplastic anemia. CDR3s include the opening cysteine and the closing phenylalanine or tryptophan.

V gene	J gene	CDR3 protein
TRBV29-1	TRBJ1-1	CSVSDRNTEAFF
TRBV6-4	TRBJ2-7	CASSTGGDEQYF
TRBV6-5	TRBJ2-7	CASSYSPGSYEQYF
TRBV24-1	TRBJ2-5	CATRDSGEETQYF
TRBV6-1	TRBJ2-1	CASSLGHEQFF
TRBV4-1	TRBJ1-4	CASSQGLTATATNEKLFF
TRBV3-1	TRBJ1-3	CASSRVAVGTIYF
TRBV24-1	TRBJ2-1	CATSVAANEQFF
TRBV19	TRBJ2-1	CASTPALHNEQFF
TRBV7-9	TRBJ2-7	CASSRTGISYEQYF
TRBV20-1	TRBJ1-3	CSASTTEYGNTIYF
TRBV10-3	TRBJ1-4	CAISDSTGANEKLFF
TRBV2	TRBJ2-7	CASSAGLASSYEQYF
TRBV2	TRBJ2-3	CASSLDSRRWDTQYF
TRBV7-9	TRBJ1-2	CASSSSTGPNYGYTF
TRBV11-2	TRBJ1-1	CATRAPTRTEAFF
TRBV15	TRBJ2-1	CATSIRPGQEYNEQLF